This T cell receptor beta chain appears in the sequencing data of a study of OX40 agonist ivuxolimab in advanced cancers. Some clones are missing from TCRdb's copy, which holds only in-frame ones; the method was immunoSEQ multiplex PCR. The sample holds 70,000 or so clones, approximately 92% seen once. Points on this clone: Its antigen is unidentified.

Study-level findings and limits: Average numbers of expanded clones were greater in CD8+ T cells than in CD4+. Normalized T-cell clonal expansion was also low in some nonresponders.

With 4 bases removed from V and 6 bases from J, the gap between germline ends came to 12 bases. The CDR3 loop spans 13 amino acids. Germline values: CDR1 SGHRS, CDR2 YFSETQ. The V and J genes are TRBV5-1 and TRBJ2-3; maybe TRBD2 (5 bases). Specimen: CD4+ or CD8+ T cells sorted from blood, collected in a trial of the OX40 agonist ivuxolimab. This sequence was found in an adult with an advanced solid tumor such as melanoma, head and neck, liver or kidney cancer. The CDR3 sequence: CASSHTREDTQYF. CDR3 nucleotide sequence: TGCGCCAGCAGCCACACGAGGGAGGATACGCAGTATTTT.